The next 19 T cell receptor beta chains were all read from a single sample in a study of T cells after yellow fever vaccination. TCRdb reanalysed the 5' RACE reads using MiXCR and keeps one entry per CDR3 protein. This table has 450,000 to 550,000 distinct CDR3 sequences, roughly 22% appearing once. The sequencing used PBMCs, collected 21 days after the first yellow fever vaccination. All receptors derive from a man between 18 and 29 years old who received the YFV17D yellow fever vaccine.

This clonotype has only a few counts. The rearrangement links TRBV7-2 to TRBJ2-1; D gene ambiguous. The CDR3 contains 13 residues. Germline V gives CDR1 SGHTA, CDR2 FQGNSA. The V end was cut by 6 bases, the J end by 9 bases, with 15 bases between. The CDR3 DNA follows: TGTGCCAGCAGTAAATGGGGTCCGGGTGAGCAGTTCTTC. It translates to CASSKWGPGEQFF. Together with reference TRBV7-2 and TRBJ2-1, the CDR3 gives the full variable domain: GAGVSQSPSNKVTEKGKDVELRCDPISGHTALYWYRQSLGQGLEFLIYFQGNSAPDKSGLPSDRFSAERTGGSVSTLTIQRTQQEDSAVYLCASSKWGPGEQFFGPGTRLTVL.

The chain carries TRBV4-3 and TRBJ1-3; maybe TRBD1 (6 bases). V was pared by 1 base and J by 1 base, with 8 bases between. Germline loops: CDR1 LGHNA, CDR2 YSLEER. CDR3 length: 15 residues. The CDR3: CASSQGDTSGNTIYF. CDR3 sequence (DNA): TGCGCCAGCAGCCAAGGGGACACGTCTGGAAACACCATATATTTT.

A few counts support this clonotype. The rearrangement uses TRBV19 and TRBJ2-3; possibly TRBD1 or TRBD2 for D (6 bases each). The CDR3 consists of 13 residues. Per germline, CDR1 LNHDA and CDR2 SQIVND (reference sequence). V was pared by 3 bases and J by 6 bases, with 10 bases between. CDR3 coding DNA: TGTGCCAGTAGTATCAGGAGGGGGGATACGCAGTATTTT. Translation gives CASSIRRGDTQYF.

This clonotype was counted a few times. The V gene is TRBV6-2 or TRBV6-3, the J gene TRBJ2-7; D could derive from TRBD1 or TRBD2 (5 bases each). Trimming stripped 6 bases from V and 5 bases from J, with 11 bases between. Germline lookup yields CDR1 MNHEY and CDR2 SVGEGT. The CDR3 is 12 amino acids. CDR3 amino acids: CASRKVGDEQYF. The DNA of the CDR3 is TGTGCCAGCAGAAAAGTGGGGGACGAGCAGTACTTC.

There are a few counts of this clonotype. This rearrangement joins TRBV12-3 or TRBV12-4 to TRBJ2-1, with D possibly being TRBD2 (6 bases). The CDR3 has 16 residues. Trimming took 3 bases from V and 5 from J, leaving 17 bases between them. The CDR3, as DNA: TGTGCCAGCAGTTTGACTCCCCGGGGGTCAGACAATGAGCAGTTCTTC. Amino acid sequence: CASSLTPRGSDNEQFF.

This clonotype was picked up many times. This chain connects TRBV5-4 to TRBJ2-3, with 7 positions matching TRBD2. The length of the CDR3 is 16 residues. The germline CDR1 and CDR2 sequences are SGHNT and YYREEE (reference sequence). Trimming at V came to 0 bases and at J to 0 bases, leaving 4 bases not matched to a gene. CDR3 bases: TGTGCCAGCAGCTTGGGGAGCGGGGTCAGCACAGATACGCAGTATTTT. Translated: CASSLGSGVSTDTQYF.

This clonotype was counted a single time. The chain uses TRBV5-1 and TRBJ2-7; TRBD1 aligns across 7 bases. CDR3 length: 14 amino acids. The V segment lost 4 bases and the J segment 6 bases; nucleotides outside the gene matches: 10. The germline CDR1 and CDR2 sequences are SGHRS and YFSETQ. CDR3 DNA: TGCGCCAGCAGCATTGTTACAGGGGATGGCGAGCAGTACGTC. It yields the protein CASSIVTGDGEQYV.

The rearrangement joins TRBV4-1 to TRBJ1-6; D perhaps matches TRBD1 (6 bases). This CDR3 is 18 amino acids long. Germline lookup yields CDR1 MGHRA and CDR2 YSYEKL. V lost 5 bases and J lost 0, with 17 bases in between. The CDR3 nucleotides are TGCGCCAGCAGCAAGGGGAAGTCCAGGGGCTCCTATAATTCACCCCTCCACTTT. This gives the protein CASSKGKSRGSYNSPLHF.

This clonotype turned up a few times. The chain joins TRBV5-5 to TRBJ1-1; no firm D call. Per germline, CDR1 SGHKS and CDR2 YYEKEE (reference sequence). CDR3 size: 15 residues. The V and J ends lost 5 bases and 7 bases respectively, with 21 bases between them. In DNA form, the CDR3 reads TGTGCCAGCAGGACTGCTAACCGAGGACCCGATGAAGCTTTCTTT. Residues: CASRTANRGPDEAFF.

This clonotype was seen just once. The V and J genes are TRBV28 and TRBJ1-5, with D perhaps TRBD1 (5 bases). This CDR3 is built from 16 residues. The ends were cut back, 5 bases at V and 5 bases at J, with 19 bases in the middle. Germline V gene sequence: CDR1 MDHEN, CDR2 SYDVKM. CDR3 in amino acids: CASSPRGTGTHQPQHF. The CDR3, as DNA: TGTGCCAGCAGTCCTCGGGGGACGGGGACCCATCAGCCCCAGCATTTT. Using reference TRBV28 and TRBJ1-5 for the parts outside the CDR3, the full variable domain is DVKVTQSSRYLVKRTGEKVFLECVQDMDHENMFWYRQDPGLGLRLIYFSYDVKMKEKGDIPEGYSVSREKKERFSLILESASTNQTSMYLCASSPRGTGTHQPQHFGDGTRLSIL.

This clonotype was seen a few times. CDR3 sequence: CASSDRGREQYF. Here the CDR3 DNA reads TGTGCCAGCAGTGACAGGGGTCGCGAGCAGTACTTC. This chain connects TRBV7-9 to TRBJ2-7; 8 positions agree with TRBD1. The CDR3 extends over 12 amino acids. Trimming took 6 bases from V and 6 from J; bases not matched to a gene: 4. Germline V gene sequence: CDR1 SEHNR, CDR2 FQNEAQ (reference sequence). Full variable domain (outside the CDR3, taken from reference TRBV7-9 and TRBJ2-7): DTGVSQNPRHKITKRGQNVTFRCDPISEHNRLYWYRQTLGQGPEFLTYFQNEAQLEKSRLLSDRFSAERPKGSFSTLEIQRTEQGDSAMYLCASSDRGREQYFGPGTRLTVT.

In its sample, this clonotype was seen a few times. The chain links TRBV5-1 to TRBJ1-2; perhaps TRBD1 as D (5 bases). Germline V gives CDR1 SGHRS, CDR2 YFSETQ. Trimming took off 0 bases at V and 4 bases at J, with 13 bases between the two ends. The CDR3 is 15 amino acids. CDR3 DNA: TGCGCCAGCAGCTTGGAACGGGGCCAGAGCTATGGCTACACCTTC. It codes for CASSLERGQSYGYTF.

This clonotype was seen a handful of times. The chain joins TRBV5-4 to TRBJ2-3; D possibly uses TRBD1 or TRBD2 (5 bases each). Germline lookup yields CDR1 SGHNT and CDR2 YYREEE (reference sequence). V was cut by 3 bases and J by 4 bases, with 12 bases left in between. The CDR3 loop spans 14 amino acids. Here the CDR3 DNA reads TGTGCCAGCAGCTCAACACTAGGGGCAGATACGCAGTATTTT. Its protein product is CASSSTLGADTQYF.

The V and J genes are TRBV12-3 or TRBV12-4 and TRBJ2-2; 7 nucleotides line up with TRBD1. J was trimmed by 4 bases and V by 8 bases; bases with no gene match: 4. The CDR3 consists of 13 residues. CDR3 DNA: TGTGCCAGCGACAGGGTGTCCACCGGGGAGCTGTTTTTT. The encoded protein is CASDRVSTGELFF.

This clonotype was seen ten or more times. V gene TRBV5-1 combines with J gene TRBJ2-7; 8 nucleotides match TRBD2. The trim removed 6 bases at V and 9 bases at J, leaving 20 bases unmatched. Germline values: CDR1 SGHRS, CDR2 YFSETQ. The CDR3 has 16 residues. As DNA, the CDR3 is TGCGCCAGCACCCCTTCGCCTACGGGGGGGGCGAACCGGCAGTACTTC. This translates into CASTPSPTGGANRQYF. The variable domain in full, with the rest retrieved from reference TRBV5-1 and TRBJ2-7, is KAGVTQTPRYLIKTRGQQVTLSCSPISGHRSVSWYQQTPGQGLQFLFEYFSETQRNKGNFPGRFSGRQFSNSRSEMNVSTLELGDSALYLCASTPSPTGGANRQYFGPGTRLTVT.

This clonotype was detected only a few times. The rearrangement links TRBV30 to TRBJ1-4, with D perhaps TRBD1 (5 bases). The CDR3 has 15 residues. Trimming pared 3 bases from V and 10 bases from J, leaving 21 bases between. Germline V gives CDR1 GTSNPN, CDR2 SVGIG (reference sequence). In DNA form, the CDR3 reads TGTGCCTGGAGCGACACCGGGGCCCTCGGTGGAAAACTGTTTTTT. It yields the protein CAWSDTGALGGKLFF. Full variable domain (remainder filled in from reference TRBV30 and TRBJ1-4): SQTIHQWPATLVQPVGSPLSLECTVEGTSNPNLYWYRQAAGRGLQLLFYSVGIGQISSEVPQNLSASRPQDRQFILSSKKLLLSDSGFYLCAWSDTGALGGKLFFGSGTQLSVL.

This clonotype occurred a few times. The rearrangement links TRBV5-1 to TRBJ1-2; D might be TRBD1 (6 bases). The ends were cut back, 0 bases at V and 6 bases at J, with 12 bases in the middle. Germline V gene data show CDR1 as SGHRS and CDR2 as YFSETQ. The CDR3 consists of 14 residues. In nucleotides, the CDR3 is TGCGCCAGCAGCTTGGATCGGGGGCAGGATGGCTACACCTTC. Its translation: CASSLDRGQDGYTF.

The CDR3 is CASSYGQLNEKLFF. The CDR3 nucleotides are TGTGCCAGCAGTTATGGACAGCTTAATGAAAAACTGTTTTTT. V usage is TRBV6-2 or TRBV6-3 and J usage is TRBJ1-4, with a weak D call TRBD1 (6 bases). CDR1 and CDR2 (germline): MNHEY, SVGEGT. Trimming stripped 3 bases from V and 4 bases from J, with 9 bases between. The CDR3 sequence is 14 residues long.

The chain couples TRBV12-3 or TRBV12-4 to TRBJ1-2; a possible D gene is TRBD1 (6 bases). The CDR3 contains 13 residues. Trimming left V 5 bases short and J 7 bases short, with 14 bases between. The CDR3 loop is CASSPGGGGGYTF. CDR3 DNA sequence: TGTGCCAGCAGTCCCGGGGGGGGCGGTGGCTACACCTTC.